This T cell receptor (beta chain) was sequenced in a study of persistence of HIV-infected CD4 T cells (dated by TCRdb to 2020 to 2021). Concerning the study at large: The median time the participants had spent on suppressive ART was over six years. Cross-participant TCR cluster analysis included roughly 8 participants for CMV and 6 or 7 participants for Gag. The study isolated CMV- and HIV-1 Gag-responding CD4+ T cells from ART-treated individuals to examine antigen-driven clonal expansion of HIV-1-infected cells. Peripheral blood samples of up to about 180 mL were obtained at multiple time points, with the exception of two participants, for whom leukapheresis was performed at a single time point. Proviral sequencing was used to assess clonality among infected cells, whereas TCRbeta sequencing gauged the clonality of all cells within each sorted population.

The treatment or condition label on this specimen signifies: suppressive antiretroviral therapy. Lysates of CMV-infected fibroblasts were used at approximately 10 ug/mL for cell stimulation. Responding CD4+ T cells were sorted by upregulation of both CD40 ligand and CD69. Participants were HIV-1-infected adults who started suppressive ART during chronic infection. Participants had undetectable plasma HIV-1 RNA below 50 copies/mL for at least 4 years. To be included, participants needed a CD4+ T cell count above 400 cells/uL and a positive CMV serology. Before stimulation, PBMCs were isolated using density centrifugation and then depleted of CD8+ T cells. For around 18 hours, CD8-depleted PBMCs were stimulated with anti-CD28/CD49d costimulation, a CD40-blocking antibody, and enfuvirtide, which was added to prevent new infections. Cell sorting was done on a Beckman Coulter MoFlo Legacy or XDP sorter, and dead cells were excluded with propidium iodide. For samples with more than one million cells, genomic DNA was extracted with the QIAamp DNA Mini Kit, and for all other samples the Quick-DNA Microprep Kit was used.

The immunoSEQ hsTCRB assay version 4, run in survey mode, was used to sequence TCRbeta repertoires from genomic DNA. For TCRbeta sequencing, genomic DNA was diluted to roughly 10 ng/uL, and up to roughly 1 ug was used per sample. Concerning the study's data processing: Analysis of the TCRbeta data was done in ImmunoSeq Analyzer 3.0, and diversity was computed on productive nucleotide rearrangements. Using the Immunarch R package, lower-bound TCR diversity was estimated with the improved Chao index and clonality was estimated with the Gini coefficient. Nucleotide rearrangements that differed but encoded the same CDR3beta amino acid sequence were counted as separate clonotypes. Differential abundance analysis identified TCRbeta sequences significantly enriched in antigen-responding cells relative to anti-CD3/anti-CD28-activated cells. GLIPH2 grouped TCRs by predicted peptide-MHC specificity, both within each participant and across combined participant data sets. TCRdb retrieved this table from immuneACCESS and kept in-frame rearrangements only. Not all clones are present; in checked studies, unresolved V genes account for under half, and no reason is known for the remainder. The V and J calls and clone size were taken over from that table, and D and trimming were inferred from the DNA. The sample table holds 6,000 to 9,500 clones, of which about 61% were seen once. The ten biggest clones cover 19% of the sample.

Details on this clone: Its cognate antigen has yet to be identified. Nothing much larger sits one base from this clone, and base qualities are not available.

The full study reports these points: Bulk TCR analyses could not be limited to the rare CMV-responding cells that actually contained HIV-1 proviruses. Only a small number of individuals took part in the study, and the range of antigens tested was limited. Within the same sorted populations, TCR oligoclonality correlated with proviral oligoclonality. TCRbeta richness in CMV- and Gag-responding cells was significantly lower than in anti-CD3/anti-CD28-responding cells; CMV-responding cells had higher oligoclonality than CD3/CD28-stimulated and Gag-responding cells. Enrichment of degenerate expanded CDR3beta sequences was found in antigen-responding cells, suggesting convergent selection of CD4+ responses to CMV and Gag.

The CDR3 has 14 amino acids, counting the end cysteine and phenylalanine. Only the CDR3 region is kept as DNA, spanning 42 bases read in frame from base 1. Based on the germline V gene (reference sequence), the CDR1 and CDR2 sequences are LNHDA and SQIVND. V and J lose 6 bases and 7 bases, and a span of 16 bases separates them. The clonotype originates from an adult man with HIV who was CMV-seropositive. In this chain, TRBV19 is recombined with TRBJ1-5, with no D gene named confidently. Material: CD4+ T cells sorted from PBMCs after approximately 20-hour stimulation, obtained from a patient who received antiretroviral therapy. Interpreted using the paper, the cell subset or site label stands for: CD40L+CD69+ CD4 T cells responding to CMV lysate. The DNA sequence follows: TGTGCCAGTAGCCCTCTAGAGATCCGGCAGCCCCAGCATTTT. This encodes CASSPLEIRQPQHF. The CDR3, completed at both ends by the reference TRBV19 and TRBJ1-5 genes, gives the full variable domain DGGITQSPKYLFRKEGQNVTLSCEQNLNHDAMYWYRQDPGQGLRLIYYSQIVNDFQKGDIAEGYSVSREKKESFPLTVTSAQKNPTAFYLCASSPLEIRQPQHFGDGTRLSIL.